Sequencing of this TCR beta chain was carried out in a study of shared clonotypes between healthy human individuals. Study in general: CD8 memory received one plate per donor, CD8 naive two, CD4 memory three and CD4 naive three. The study's findings and limits: Blood alone was sampled, and tissue repertoires likely differ. Shared across four donors were around 5% of the naive CD4 clonotypes.

CDR3 length equals 12 residues. V gave up 2 bases and J gave up 8 bases, with 6 bases separating them. The germline V gene encodes CDR1 MNHEY and CDR2 SVGAGI. Per the study methods: Because ImmunoSEQ provided only junction sequences with no quality scores, the filtering differed. Method: immunoSEQ multiplex PCR; TCRdb's copy keeps in-frame clones and lacks some. V, J and clone size derive from that table, while D and trimming were established from the DNA sequence. The sample includes more than 2,000,000 clones, just over 90% of them seen just once. Turning to this clone: Its antigen is undetermined. Other DNA sequences in this sample translate to the same CDR3.

This clonotype was obtained from a man in his late teens or twenties in good health. Some clones in this sample may be carry-over from other donors' samples. The chain is built from TRBV6-5 and TRBJ2-2; D is ambiguous. Sequenced material: naive CD4+ T cells from PBMCs. Subset: CD45RA+ positively selected. CDR3 region: CASSYPTGELFF. The CDR3 nucleotides read TGTGCCAGCAGTTACCCTACTGGGGAGCTGTTTTTT.